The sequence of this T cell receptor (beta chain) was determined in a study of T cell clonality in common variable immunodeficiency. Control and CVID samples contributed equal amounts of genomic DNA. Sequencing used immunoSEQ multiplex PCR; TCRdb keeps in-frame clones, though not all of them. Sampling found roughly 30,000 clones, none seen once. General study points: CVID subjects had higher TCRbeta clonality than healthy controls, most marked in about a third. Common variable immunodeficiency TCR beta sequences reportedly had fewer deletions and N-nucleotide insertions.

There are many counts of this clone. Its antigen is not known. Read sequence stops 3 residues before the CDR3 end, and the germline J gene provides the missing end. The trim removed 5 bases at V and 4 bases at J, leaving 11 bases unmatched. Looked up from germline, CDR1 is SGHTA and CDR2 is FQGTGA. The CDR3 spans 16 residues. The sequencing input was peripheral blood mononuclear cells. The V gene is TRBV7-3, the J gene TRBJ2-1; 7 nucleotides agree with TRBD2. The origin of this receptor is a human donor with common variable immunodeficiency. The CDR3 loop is CASSPQGGGVYNEQFF. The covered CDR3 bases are TGTGCCAGCAGCCCTCAGGGTGGGGGGGTTTACAATGAG.